The 8 T cell receptor beta chains listed next were all sequenced from one sample in a study of CD8+ T cells in alopecia areata. RNA was isolated and reverse transcribed to cDNA, the sequencing template. The data were produced by immunoSEQ multiplex PCR, yet TCRdb's version contains in-frame clones alone and is incomplete. This sample carries roughly 200,000 clones, approximately 53% of them seen once, and the ten largest clones take 4% to 6%. The sample was CD8+ T cells sorted from blood. The receptors originated from a human donor in good health.

V usage is TRBV27 and J usage is TRBJ1-2; D gene ambiguous. Germline CDR1 and CDR2: MNHEY and SMNVEV (reference sequence). Trimming removed 2 bases at V and 4 bases at J, with 17 bases between. The length of the CDR3 is 16 residues. CDR3 residues: CASSLGSGESGYGYTF. The CDR3 region has the DNA TGTGCCAGCAGTTTAGGGTCCGGGGAGAGTGGCTATGGCTACACCTTC.

The genes are TRBV12-5 and TRBJ2-1; D is unclear. CDR3 size: 13 residues. CDR1 and CDR2 from the germline V gene are LGHNT and FRNRAP. Trimming left V 0 bases short and J 8 bases short, with 8 bases between. The CDR3 spells CASGLVGRDEQFF. CDR3 sequence (DNA): TGTGCTAGTGGTTTGGTGGGAAGAGATGAGCAGTTCTTC.

This clone was picked up a small number of times. The rearrangement joins TRBV25-1 to TRBJ1-1; tentatively, D is TRBD1 (6 bases). CDR3 size: 14 residues. Germline assignment: CDR1 MGHDK and CDR2 SYGVNS. Trimming removed 6 bases from V and 5 bases from J, with 16 bases in between. The CDR3 region is CASSEGHPRTEAFF. CDR3 in DNA: TGTGCCAGCAGCGAGGGACACCCCCGAACTGAAGCTTTCTTT.

The CDR3 region has the DNA TGTGCCAGCAGGTCTACCACTGAAGCTTTCTTT. Translating it yields CASRSTTEAFF. The chain carries TRBV2 and TRBJ1-1; D call uncertain. This CDR3 is built from 11 residues. Germline-derived CDR1 and CDR2 are SNHLY and FYNNEI. Trimming cost V 6 bases and J 4 bases, with 6 bases left between them.

This clone was seen ten or more times. CDR3 residues: CASSLYGTDYGYTF. CDR3 nucleotides: TGTGCCAGCAGCTTGTATGGGACAGACTATGGCTACACCTTC. V gene TRBV5-4 combines with J gene TRBJ1-2; TRBD1 aligns across 7 bases. CDR1 and CDR2 from the germline V gene are SGHNT and YYREEE (reference sequence). J was trimmed by 3 bases and V by 1 base; bases with no gene match: 3. The CDR3 length is 14 residues.

This sequence joins TRBV9 and TRBJ1-1; tentatively, D is TRBD1 (5 bases). This CDR3 region has 11 residues. In germline, CDR1 is SGDLS, CDR2 YYNGEE. V lost 3 bases and J lost 7, with 7 bases in between. CDR3 amino acids: CASSGDSEAFF. As DNA, the CDR3 is TGTGCCAGCAGCGGCGACAGTGAAGCTTTCTTT.

The CDR3 sequence is CASSQVGGTQYF. The CDR3 region has the DNA TGCGCCAGCAGCCAAGTAGGTGGGACCCAGTACTTC. The J gene is TRBJ2-5, the V gene TRBV4-1; no clear D. Germline CDR1 is MGHRA and CDR2 is YSYEKL. Trimming stripped 1 base from V and 7 bases from J, with 7 bases between. CDR3 size: 12 residues.

This clone was detected a few times. The rearrangement links TRBV29-1 to TRBJ2-7, with a weak D call TRBD2 (6 bases). The CDR3 spans 10 residues. The germline gives CDR1 SQVTM, CDR2 ANQGSEA. Trimming took off 6 bases at V and 6 bases at J, with 9 bases between the two ends. The CDR3 is CSVGGREQYF. For the CDR3, the DNA is TGCAGCGTCGGGGGACGCGAGCAGTACTTC.